This is a list of T cell receptor beta chains from one sample in a study of regulatory T cells. Libraries were prepared by immunoSEQ multiplex PCR; TCRdb keeps only in-frame clonotypes and omits some of them. Of 25,000 to 40,000 clones detected, 93% appear once; the ten largest clones hold around 0.98%. The sequencing sample was made of conventional CD4+ T cells sorted from blood. The receptor set was obtained from a child aged 2-15 years with CD3G deficiency. CDR3s include the opening cysteine and the closing phenylalanine or tryptophan. A D gene is named only where the DNA matches it firmly. For some rows the clone size is stated as once, few or many, or as a class when expanded; others skip it.

V,J,D,size,CDR3,DNA
TRBV28,TRBJ2-3,NA,NA,CASSDPTKLTDTQYF,TGTGCCAGCAGTGACCCTACAAAGCTCACAGATACGCAGTATTTT
TRBV21-1,TRBJ2-2,NA,NA,CASTEFRGNTGELFF,TGTGCCAGCACCGAATTTAGGGGGAACACCGGGGAGCTGTTTTTT
TRBV11-2,TRBJ2-7,NA,NA,CASSSQSPLSYEQYF,TGTGCCAGCAGCTCCCAGTCCCCCTTATCCTACGAGCAGTACTTC
TRBV28,TRBJ1-1,NA,NA,CASSLHRSLNTEAFF,TGTGCCAGCAGTCTACACAGGTCCCTGAACACTGAAGCTTTCTTT
TRBV5-1,TRBJ2-5,TRBD2,NA,CASSWGSTTSAQGETQYF,TGCGCCAGCAGCTGGGGCTCCACCACTAGCGCTCAGGGAGAGACCCAGTACTTC
TRBV5-1,TRBJ2-1,TRBD2,NA,CASSPGTSGKLTGEQFF,TGCGCCAGCAGCCCGGGGACTAGCGGGAAACTCACGGGTGAGCAGTTCTTC
TRBV30,TRBJ2-1,TRBD2,NA,CAWSVRRERFF,TGTGCCTGGAGTGTACGGCGGGAGAGGTTCTTC
TRBV18,TRBJ1-3,NA,once,CASSPPHLLSGNTIYF,TGTGCCAGCTCACCCCCCCATCTACTCTCTGGAAACACCATATATTTT
TRBV5-1,TRBJ2-7,TRBD2,NA,CASSVTSGAYEQYF,TGCGCCAGCAGCGTGACTAGCGGGGCCTACGAGCAGTACTTC
TRBV11-1,TRBJ2-3,NA,NA,CASSPTNAAADTQYF,TGTGCCAGCAGCCCCACCAACGCGGCCGCAGATACGCAGTATTTT
TRBV28,TRBJ2-7,TRBD1,NA,CASSSGTGRREQYF,TGTGCCAGCAGTTCCGGGACAGGGAGACGCGAGCAGTACTTC
TRBV28,TRBJ2-1,TRBD1,NA,CASSSADRASYNEQFF,TGTGCCAGCAGTTCGGCGGACAGGGCATCCTACAATGAGCAGTTCTTC
TRBV28,TRBJ2-7,NA,NA,CASSLLGEQYF,TGTGCCAGCAGTTTATTGGGCGAGCAGTACTTC
TRBV28,TRBJ1-1,NA,NA,CASSPPLGAGGTEAFF,TGTGCCAGCAGTCCCCCACTGGGGGCCGGGGGGACTGAAGCTTTCTTT
TRBV19,TRBJ1-2,TRBD1,NA,CASSVTGGNYGYTF,TGTGCCAGTAGTGTGACAGGGGGCAACTATGGCTACACCTTC
TRBV7-9,TRBJ2-3,NA,NA,CASSKATRWDTQYF,TGTGCCAGCAGCAAGGCGACTAGATGGGATACGCAGTATTTT